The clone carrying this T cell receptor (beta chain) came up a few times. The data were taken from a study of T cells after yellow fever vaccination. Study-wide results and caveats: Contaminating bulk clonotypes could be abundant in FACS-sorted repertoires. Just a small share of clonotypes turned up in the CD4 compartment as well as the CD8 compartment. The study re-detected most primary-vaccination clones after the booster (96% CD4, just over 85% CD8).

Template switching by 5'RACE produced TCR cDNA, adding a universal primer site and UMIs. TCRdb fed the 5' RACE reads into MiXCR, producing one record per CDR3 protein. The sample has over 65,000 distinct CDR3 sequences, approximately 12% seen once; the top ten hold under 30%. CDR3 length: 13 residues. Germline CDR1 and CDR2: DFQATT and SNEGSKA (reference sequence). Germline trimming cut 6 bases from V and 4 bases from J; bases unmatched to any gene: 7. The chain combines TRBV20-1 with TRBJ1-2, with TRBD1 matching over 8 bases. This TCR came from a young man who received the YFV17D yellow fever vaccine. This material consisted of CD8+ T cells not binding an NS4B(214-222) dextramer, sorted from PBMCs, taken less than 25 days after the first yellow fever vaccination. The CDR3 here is CSAEGQAFYGYTF. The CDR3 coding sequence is TGCAGTGCCGAGGGACAGGCCTTCTATGGCTACACCTTC.